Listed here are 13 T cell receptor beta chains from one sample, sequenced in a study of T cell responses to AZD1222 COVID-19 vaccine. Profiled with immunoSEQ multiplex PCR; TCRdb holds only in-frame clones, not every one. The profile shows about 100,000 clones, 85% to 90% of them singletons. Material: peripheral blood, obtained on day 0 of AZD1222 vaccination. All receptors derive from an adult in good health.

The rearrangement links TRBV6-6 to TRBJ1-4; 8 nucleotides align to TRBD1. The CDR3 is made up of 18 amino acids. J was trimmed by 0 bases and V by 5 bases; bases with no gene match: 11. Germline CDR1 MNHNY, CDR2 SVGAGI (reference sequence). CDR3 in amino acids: CASSPRQGTIATNEKLFF. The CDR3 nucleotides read TGTGCCAGCAGTCCTAGACAGGGGACCATTGCAACTAATGAAAAACTGTTTTTT.

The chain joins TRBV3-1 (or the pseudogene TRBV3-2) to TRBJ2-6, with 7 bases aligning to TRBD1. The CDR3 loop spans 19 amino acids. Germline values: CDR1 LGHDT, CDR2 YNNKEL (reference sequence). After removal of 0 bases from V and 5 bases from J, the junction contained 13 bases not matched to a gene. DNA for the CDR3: TGTGCCAGCAGCCAAGAAAGGGACAGCCGACCTCTGAGGGCCAACGTCCTGACTTTC. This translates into CASSQERDSRPLRANVLTF.

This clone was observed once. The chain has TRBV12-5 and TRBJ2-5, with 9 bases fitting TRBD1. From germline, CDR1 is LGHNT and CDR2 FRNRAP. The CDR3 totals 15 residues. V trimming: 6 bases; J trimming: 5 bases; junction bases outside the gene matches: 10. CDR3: CASGLPGQGWETQYF. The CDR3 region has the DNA TGTGCTAGTGGACTTCCGGGACAGGGTTGGGAGACCCAGTACTTC.

CDR3 bases: TGTGCCTGGAGTCCCACAGGGCTTGAGGGCTACACCTTC. Its protein is CAWSPTGLEGYTF. The chain employs TRBV30 and TRBJ1-2; a possible D gene is TRBD1 (6 bases). The V gene's germline CDR1 is GTSNPN and CDR2 SVGIG (reference sequence). Trimming cost V 2 bases and J 8 bases, with 15 bases left between them. The CDR3 has 13 amino acids.

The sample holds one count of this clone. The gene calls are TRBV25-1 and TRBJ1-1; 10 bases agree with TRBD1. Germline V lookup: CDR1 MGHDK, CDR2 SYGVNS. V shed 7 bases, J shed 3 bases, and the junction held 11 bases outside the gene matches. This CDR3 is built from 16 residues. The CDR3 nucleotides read TGTGCCAGCACTCCGGGACAGGGGATTTTCGACACTGAAGCTTTCTTT. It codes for CASTPGQGIFDTEAFF. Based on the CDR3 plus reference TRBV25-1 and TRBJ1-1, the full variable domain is EADIYQTPRYLVIGTGKKITLECSQTMGHDKMYWYQQDPGMELHLIHYSYGVNSTEKGDLSSESTVSRIRTEHFPLTLESARPSHTSQYLCASTPGQGIFDTEAFFGQGTRLTVV.

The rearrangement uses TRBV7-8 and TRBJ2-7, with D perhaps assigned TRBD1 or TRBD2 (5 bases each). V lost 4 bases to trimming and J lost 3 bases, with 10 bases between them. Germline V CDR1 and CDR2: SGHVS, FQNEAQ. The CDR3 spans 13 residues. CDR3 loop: CASSWDPDYEQYF. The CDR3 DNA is TGTGCCAGCAGCTGGGACCCAGACTACGAGCAGTACTTC.

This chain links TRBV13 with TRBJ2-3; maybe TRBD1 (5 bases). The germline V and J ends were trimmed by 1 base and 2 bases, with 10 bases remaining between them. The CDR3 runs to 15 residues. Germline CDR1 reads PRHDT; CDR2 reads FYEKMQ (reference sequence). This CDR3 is CASSLAQGSTDTQYF. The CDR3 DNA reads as TGTGCCAGCAGCTTAGCCCAGGGCTCCACAGATACGCAGTATTTT.

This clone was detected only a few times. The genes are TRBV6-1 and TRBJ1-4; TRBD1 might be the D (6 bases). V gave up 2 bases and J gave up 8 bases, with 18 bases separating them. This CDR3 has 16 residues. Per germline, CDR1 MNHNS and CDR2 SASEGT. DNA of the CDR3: TGTGCCAGCAGTGAATACTGGACAAAGGGGGAGGAAAAACTGTTTTTT. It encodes CASSEYWTKGEEKLFF.

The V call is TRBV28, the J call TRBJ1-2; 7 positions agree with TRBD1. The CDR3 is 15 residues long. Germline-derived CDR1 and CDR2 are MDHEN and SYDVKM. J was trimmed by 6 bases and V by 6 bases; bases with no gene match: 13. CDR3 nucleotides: TGTGCCAGCAGCCCCGGGACAGCGAACTACGATGGCTACACCTTC. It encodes CASSPGTANYDGYTF.

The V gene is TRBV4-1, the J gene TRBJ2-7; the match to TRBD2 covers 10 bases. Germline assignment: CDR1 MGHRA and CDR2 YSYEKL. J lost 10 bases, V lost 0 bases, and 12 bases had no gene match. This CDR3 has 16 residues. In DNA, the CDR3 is TGCGCCAGCAGCCAAGATTTAGGACTAGCGGCTCTAGACCAGTACTTC. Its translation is CASSQDLGLAALDQYF.

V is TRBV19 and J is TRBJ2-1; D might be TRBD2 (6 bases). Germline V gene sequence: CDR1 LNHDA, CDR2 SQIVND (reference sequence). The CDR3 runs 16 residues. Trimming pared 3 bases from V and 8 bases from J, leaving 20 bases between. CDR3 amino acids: CASSIGTLKMGDEQFF. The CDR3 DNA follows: TGTGCCAGTAGTATTGGGACTCTCAAAATGGGGGATGAGCAGTTCTTC.

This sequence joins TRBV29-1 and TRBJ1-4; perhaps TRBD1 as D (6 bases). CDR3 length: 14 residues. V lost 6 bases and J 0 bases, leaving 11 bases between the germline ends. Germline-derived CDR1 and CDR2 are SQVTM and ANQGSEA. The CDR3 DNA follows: TGCAGCGTAGCAGGGGCGCCAACTAATGAAAAACTGTTTTTT. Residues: CSVAGAPTNEKLFF.

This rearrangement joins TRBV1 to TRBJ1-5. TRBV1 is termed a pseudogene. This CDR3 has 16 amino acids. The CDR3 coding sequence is TGCACCAGCAGCCCAGAGGTGAGGGGACTCAATCAGCCCCAGCATTTT. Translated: CTSSPEVRGLNQPQHF.